What follows are 4 T cell receptor beta chains derived from one specimen sequenced in a study of CD8+ T cells in alopecia areata. Reverse transcription of extracted RNA yielded cDNA, which provided the sequencing template. The method was immunoSEQ multiplex PCR; TCRdb's version includes in-frame clones alone and lacks a portion of them. The top ten clones hold 5.7% of a sample with some 82,000 clones, 51% of them seen once. Sample: NKG2D-high CD8+ T cells sorted from blood. The receptors come from a human donor with alopecia areata.

The chain joins TRBV7-9 to TRBJ2-6, with D unclear. The length of the CDR3 is 17 residues. V lost 5 bases and J 0 bases, leaving 14 bases between the germline ends. Germline V lookup: CDR1 SEHNR, CDR2 FQNEAQ (reference sequence). The DNA of the CDR3 is TGTGCCAGCAGCCCCCGGACGGTGAGCTCTGGGGCCAACGTCCTGACTTTC. Protein sequence: CASSPRTVSSGANVLTF.

The rearrangement joins TRBV4-2 to TRBJ2-2; no reliable D call. CDR3 length: 14 amino acids. The V gene's germline CDR1 is LGHNA and CDR2 YNFKEQ. V lost 0 bases, J lost 8 bases, and 10 bases lay in between. This CDR3 is CASSQEELSGELFF. The DNA of the CDR3 is TGTGCCAGCAGCCAAGAAGAGCTTTCGGGGGAGCTGTTTTTT.

This clone occurred once. The J gene is TRBJ2-7, the V gene TRBV7-8; possible D gene TRBD2, 5 bases. The CDR3 is 14 residues long. The V gene's germline CDR1 is SGHVS and CDR2 FQNEAQ. V was shortened by 3 bases and J by 2 bases, with 11 bases between the two germline ends. Here the CDR3 reads CASSFTDSTYEQYF. CDR3 nucleotides: TGTGCCAGCAGCTTCACGGACTCTACCTACGAGCAGTACTTC. The variable domain in full, completed from reference TRBV7-8 and TRBJ2-7, reads GAGVSQSPRYKVAKRGQDVALRCDPISGHVSLFWYQQALGQGPEFLTYFQNEAQLDKSGLPSDRFFAERPEGSVSTLKIQRTQQEDSAVYLCASSFTDSTYEQYFGPGTRLTVT.

This clone was counted only a few times. The chain carries TRBV7-9 and TRBJ2-1; D not certain. The germline gives CDR1 SEHNR, CDR2 FQNEAQ (reference sequence). The CDR3 consists of 12 residues. Trimming shortened V by 3 bases and J by 7 bases, and 7 bases separated the two germline ends. The DNA for the CDR3 is TGTGCCAGCAGCTTCCCCGGGAATGAGCAGTTCTTC. Translating gives CASSFPGNEQFF. Using reference TRBV7-9 and TRBJ2-1 for the parts outside the CDR3, the full variable domain is DTGVSQNPRHKITKRGQNVTFRCDPISEHNRLYWYRQTLGQGPEFLTYFQNEAQLEKSRLLSDRFSAERPKGSFSTLEIQRTEQGDSAMYLCASSFPGNEQFFGPGTRLTVL.